In this sample, the clone carrying this T cell receptor (beta chain) turned up many times. Its specificity is not known. CDR3 length: 15 residues. The V gene's germline CDR1 is SGHTA and CDR2 FQGTGA. Trimming pared 4 bases from V and 4 bases from J, leaving 14 bases between. The record originates from a study of T-cell reconstitution after alpha-beta-depleted transplantation in children. Study-level points and caveats: Reportedly, alpha-beta T cells present about two months post-transplant originated from several hundred expanded clones of graft origin. Surviving thymic progenitors and recipient T cells were the source of high TCRbeta diversity at day 60 in some patients. At the one-year point after transplant, T-cell counts and TCRbeta diversity were found to come mostly from T cells that had been newly produced.

Construction of the TCRbeta library involved unique molecular identifiers. TCRdb independently ran MiXCR on the PCR reads; one entry per CDR3 protein. In the table there are some 300,000 distinct CDR3 sequences, 6.5% to 9% of which are singletons. The chain employs TRBV7-3 and TRBJ2-1; perhaps TRBD1 as D (7 bases). The receptor comes from a female patient aged 2-15 years who had a stem cell transplant for Fanconi anemia, so the T cells may come from the graft donor. The sample here was peripheral blood, taken 360 days after TCRalphabeta/CD19-depleted stem cell transplant. The chain's CDR3 is CASSYGAGGYNEQFF. CDR3 in DNA: TGTGCCAGCAGCTACGGGGCAGGGGGGTACAATGAGCAGTTCTTC.